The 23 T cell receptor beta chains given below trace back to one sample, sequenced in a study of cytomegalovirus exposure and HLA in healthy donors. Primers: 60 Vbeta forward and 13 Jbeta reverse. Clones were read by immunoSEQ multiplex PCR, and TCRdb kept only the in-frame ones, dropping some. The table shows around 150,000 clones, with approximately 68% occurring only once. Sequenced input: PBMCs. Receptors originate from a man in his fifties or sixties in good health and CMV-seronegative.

CDR3 sequence: CASSSPWTGDTNEKLFF. The CDR3 DNA sequence: TGTGCCAGCAGCTCACCCTGGACAGGGGACACTAATGAAAAACTGTTTTTT. The rearrangement links TRBV7-6 to TRBJ1-4, with TRBD1 identical over 9 bases. CDR3 size: 17 residues. The V gene's germline CDR1 is SGHVS and CDR2 FNYEAQ. V shed 4 bases, J shed 2 bases, and the junction held 8 bases outside the gene matches.

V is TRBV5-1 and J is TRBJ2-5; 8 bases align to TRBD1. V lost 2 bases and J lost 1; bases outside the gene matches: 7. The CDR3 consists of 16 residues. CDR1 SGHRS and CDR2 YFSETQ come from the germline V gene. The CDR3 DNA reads TGCGCCAGCAGCTTAAGACCTACAGGGGGCCAAGAGACCCAGTACTTC. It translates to CASSLRPTGGQETQYF.

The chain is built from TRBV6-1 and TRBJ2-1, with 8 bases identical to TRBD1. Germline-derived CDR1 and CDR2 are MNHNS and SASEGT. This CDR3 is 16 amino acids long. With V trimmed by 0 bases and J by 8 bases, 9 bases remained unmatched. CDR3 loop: CASSEALRAGGDEQFF. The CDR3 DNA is TGTGCCAGCAGTGAAGCGCTGAGGGCAGGGGGCGATGAGCAGTTCTTC.

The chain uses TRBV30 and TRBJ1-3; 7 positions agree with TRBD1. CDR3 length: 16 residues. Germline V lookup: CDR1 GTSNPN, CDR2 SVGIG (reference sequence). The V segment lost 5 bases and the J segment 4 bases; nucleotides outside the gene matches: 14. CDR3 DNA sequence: TGTGCCTGGGGAGTACCGACAGGGACGTCAGGAAACACCATATATTTT. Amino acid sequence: CAWGVPTGTSGNTIYF.

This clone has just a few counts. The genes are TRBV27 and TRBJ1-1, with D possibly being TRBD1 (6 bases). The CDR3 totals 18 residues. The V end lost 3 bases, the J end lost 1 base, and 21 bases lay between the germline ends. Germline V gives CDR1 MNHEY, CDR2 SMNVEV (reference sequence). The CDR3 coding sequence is TGTGCCAGCAGTTTCCTAGTTTCCACAGGACAGACGAACACTGAAGCTTTCTTT. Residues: CASSFLVSTGQTNTEAFF.

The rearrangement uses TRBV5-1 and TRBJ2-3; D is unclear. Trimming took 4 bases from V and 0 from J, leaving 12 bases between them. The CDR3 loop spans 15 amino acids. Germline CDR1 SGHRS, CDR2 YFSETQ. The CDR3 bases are TGCGCCAGCAGCCCCTATGAGAGAAGCACAGATACGCAGTATTTT. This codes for CASSPYERSTDTQYF. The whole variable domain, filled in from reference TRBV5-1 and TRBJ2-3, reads KAGVTQTPRYLIKTRGQQVTLSCSPISGHRSVSWYQQTPGQGLQFLFEYFSETQRNKGNFPGRFSGRQFSNSRSEMNVSTLELGDSALYLCASSPYERSTDTQYFGPGTRLTVL.

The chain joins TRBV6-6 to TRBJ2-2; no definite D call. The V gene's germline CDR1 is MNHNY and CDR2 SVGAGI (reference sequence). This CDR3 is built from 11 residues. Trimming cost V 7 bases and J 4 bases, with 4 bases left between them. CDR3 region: CASTVTGELFF. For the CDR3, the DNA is TGTGCCAGCACCGTCACCGGGGAGCTGTTTTTT.

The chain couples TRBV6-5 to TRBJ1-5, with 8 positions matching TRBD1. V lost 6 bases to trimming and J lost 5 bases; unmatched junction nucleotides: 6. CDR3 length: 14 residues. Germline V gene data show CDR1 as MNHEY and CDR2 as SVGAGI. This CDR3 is CASSPDRGDQPQHF. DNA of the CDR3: TGTGCCAGCAGCCCCGACAGGGGCGATCAGCCCCAGCATTTT.

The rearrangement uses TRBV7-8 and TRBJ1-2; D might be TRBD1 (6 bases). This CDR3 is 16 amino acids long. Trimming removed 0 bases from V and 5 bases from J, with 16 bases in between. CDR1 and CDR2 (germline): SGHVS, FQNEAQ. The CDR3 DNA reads TGTGCCAGCAGCTTAGCGAGGATGACAGGCAAATATGGCTACACCTTC. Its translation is CASSLARMTGKYGYTF. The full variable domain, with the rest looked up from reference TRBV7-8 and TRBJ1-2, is GAGVSQSPRYKVAKRGQDVALRCDPISGHVSLFWYQQALGQGPEFLTYFQNEAQLDKSGLPSDRFFAERPEGSVSTLKIQRTQQEDSAVYLCASSLARMTGKYGYTFGSGTRLTVV.

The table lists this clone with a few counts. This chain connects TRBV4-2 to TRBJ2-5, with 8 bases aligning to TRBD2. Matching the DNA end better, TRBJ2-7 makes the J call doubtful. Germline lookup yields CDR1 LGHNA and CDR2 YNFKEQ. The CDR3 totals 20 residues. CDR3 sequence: CASSPLVEAGAPGEGTEQYF. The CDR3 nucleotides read TGTGCCAGCAGCCCCCTGGTAGAAGCGGGAGCCCCTGGGGAGGGGACCGAGCAGTACTTC.

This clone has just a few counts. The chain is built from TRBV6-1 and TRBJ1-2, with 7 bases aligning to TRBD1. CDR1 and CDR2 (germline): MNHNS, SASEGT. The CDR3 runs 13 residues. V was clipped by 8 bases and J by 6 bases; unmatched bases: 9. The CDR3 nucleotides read TGTGCCAGCGGACTACGACAGGGAGATGGCTACACCTTC. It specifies CASGLRQGDGYTF.

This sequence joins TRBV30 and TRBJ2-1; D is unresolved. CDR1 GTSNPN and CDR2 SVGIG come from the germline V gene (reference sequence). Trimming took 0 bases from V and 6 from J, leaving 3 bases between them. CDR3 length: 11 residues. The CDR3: CAWSVLNEQFF. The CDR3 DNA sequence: TGTGCCTGGAGTGTACTCAATGAGCAGTTCTTC.

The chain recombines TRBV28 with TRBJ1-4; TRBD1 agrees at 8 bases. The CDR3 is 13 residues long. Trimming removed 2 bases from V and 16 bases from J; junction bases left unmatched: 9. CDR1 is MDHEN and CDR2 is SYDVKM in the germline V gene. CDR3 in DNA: TGTGCCAGCAGTTTAGGACAGGGAGAGGTGTGGTTTTTT. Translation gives CASSLGQGEVWFF.

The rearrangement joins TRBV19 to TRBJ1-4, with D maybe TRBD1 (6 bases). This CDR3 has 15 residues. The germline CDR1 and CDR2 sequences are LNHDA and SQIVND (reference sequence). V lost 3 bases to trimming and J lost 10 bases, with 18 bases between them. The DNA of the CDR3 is TGTGCCAGTAGTATTAATTGGGGACAATCGGGAAAACTGTTTTTT. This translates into CASSINWGQSGKLFF.

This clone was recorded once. The CDR3 DNA is TGTGCCATCAAAGTGTCGGGTTTCTCTGGGGCCAACGTCCTGACTTTC. Residues: CAIKVSGFSGANVLTF. The chain couples TRBV19 to TRBJ2-6; D remains unclear. V was pared by 10 bases and J by 0 bases, with 16 bases between. Germline values: CDR1 LNHDA, CDR2 SQIVND (reference sequence). CDR3 size: 16 residues.

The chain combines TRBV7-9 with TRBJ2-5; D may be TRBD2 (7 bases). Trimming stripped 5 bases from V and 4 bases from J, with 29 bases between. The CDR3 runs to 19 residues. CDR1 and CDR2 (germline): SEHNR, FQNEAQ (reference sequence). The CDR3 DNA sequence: TGTGCCAGCAGCCCGCCCCATCAGGGGAGGGACCCACCCCCAGAGACCCAGTACTTC. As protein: CASSPPHQGRDPPPETQYF.

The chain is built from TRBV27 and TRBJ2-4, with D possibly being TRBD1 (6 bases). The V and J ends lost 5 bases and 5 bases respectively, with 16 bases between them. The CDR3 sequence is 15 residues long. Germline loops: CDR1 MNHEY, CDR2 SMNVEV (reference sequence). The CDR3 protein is CASSPLGTRENIQYF. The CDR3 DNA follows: TGTGCCAGCAGTCCATTGGGGACACGAGAAAACATTCAGTACTTC.

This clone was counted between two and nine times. The CDR3 nucleotides are TGTGCCAGCAGCTTAGCACTAGCGGGACCATGGGAGCAGTTCTTC. This sequence encodes CASSLALAGPWEQFF. The rearrangement uses TRBV7-6 and TRBJ2-1, with 10 bases fitting TRBD2. V lost 0 bases to trimming and J lost 10 bases; unmatched junction nucleotides: 6. The CDR3 sequence is 15 residues long. The V gene's germline CDR1 is SGHVS and CDR2 FNYEAQ.

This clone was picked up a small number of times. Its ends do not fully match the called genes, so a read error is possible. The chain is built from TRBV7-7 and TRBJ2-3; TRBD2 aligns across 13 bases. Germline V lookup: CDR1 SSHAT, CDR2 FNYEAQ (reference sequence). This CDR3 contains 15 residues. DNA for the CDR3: TGTGCTAGCAGCTGGTCGACTAGCGGGGGGGATACGCAGTATTTT. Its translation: CASSWSTSGGDTQYF.

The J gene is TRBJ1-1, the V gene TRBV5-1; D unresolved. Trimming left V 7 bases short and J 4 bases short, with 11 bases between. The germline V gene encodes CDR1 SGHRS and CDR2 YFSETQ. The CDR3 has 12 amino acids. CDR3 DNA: TGCGCCAGCGCGGATTACGGCACTGAAGCTTTCTTT. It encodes CASADYGTEAFF.

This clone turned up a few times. The CDR3 DNA follows: TGTGCCAGCAGCTTAGTGGAGGGGGCAAACTATGGCTACACCTTC. It encodes CASSLVEGANYGYTF. The chain couples TRBV7-2 to TRBJ1-2, with 7 bases that match TRBD1. The CDR3 is 15 amino acids. V was clipped by 1 base and J by 2 bases; unmatched bases: 4. Germline CDR1 and CDR2: SGHTA and FQGNSA. The full variable domain, its missing parts supplied by reference TRBV7-2 and TRBJ1-2, is GAGVSQSPSNKVTEKGKDVELRCDPISGHTALYWYRQSLGQGLEFLIYFQGNSAPDKSGLPSDRFSAERTGGSVSTLTIQRTQQEDSAVYLCASSLVEGANYGYTFGSGTRLTVV.

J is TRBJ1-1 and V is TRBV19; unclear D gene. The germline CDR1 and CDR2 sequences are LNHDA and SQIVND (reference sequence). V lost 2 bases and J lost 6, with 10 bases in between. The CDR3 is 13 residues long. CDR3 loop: CASSINSRSEAFF. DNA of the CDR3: TGTGCCAGTAGTATAAATTCGAGGTCTGAAGCTTTCTTT. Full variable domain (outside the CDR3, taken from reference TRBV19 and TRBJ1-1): DGGITQSPKYLFRKEGQNVTLSCEQNLNHDAMYWYRQDPGQGLRLIYYSQIVNDFQKGDIAEGYSVSREKKESFPLTVTSAQKNPTAFYLCASSINSRSEAFFGQGTRLTVV.

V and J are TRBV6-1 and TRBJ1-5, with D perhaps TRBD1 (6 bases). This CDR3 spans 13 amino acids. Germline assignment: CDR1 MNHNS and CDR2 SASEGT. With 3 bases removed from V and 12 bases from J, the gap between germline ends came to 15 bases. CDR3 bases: TGTGCCAGCAGTGACCAGACAGGAAGGGACCAGCATTTT. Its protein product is CASSDQTGRDQHF.